The source of this T cell receptor (beta chain) is a study of somatic mutations in cytotoxic T cells in rheumatoid arthritis. Study in general: Collection of patient blood (approximately 27 ml EDTA) took place right after diagnosis, before any treatment.

Comments on this clone: The target antigen is unknown.

General study findings and limits: Unknown were the antigen targets of the expanded CD8+ clones.

In the source study's methods: Published virus-specific TCRB sequences matched only a few of the patient CD8+ clones exceeding 1%. TCRdb's table, derived via immunoSEQ multiplex PCR, lists solely in-frame clones and lacks some. V, J and clone size derive from that table, while D and trimming were established from the DNA sequence. The sample includes around 23,000 clones, 70% to 90% of them seen just once. The V segment lost 0 bases and the J segment 2 bases; nucleotides outside the gene matches: 6. The CDR3 spans 17 residues. The germline CDR1 and CDR2 sequences are SQVTM and ANQGSEA. V is TRBV29-1 and J is TRBJ2-5; 13 bases line up with TRBD2. This TCR came from an adult with rheumatoid arthritis. Sequenced input: CD8+ T cells sorted from blood. The DNA of the CDR3 is TGCAGCGTTGAAGATCAGGGACTAGCGGGGCTTCAAGAGACCCAGTACTTC. Residues: CSVEDQGLAGLQETQYF.